Listed below are T cell receptor beta chains from one sample, sequenced in a study of brain T cells in children with intractable seizures. Measured with immunoSEQ multiplex PCR; TCRdb has only the in-frame clones, and not every one. Here the sample spans roughly 110,000 clones, under 95% being singletons. The sample was peripheral blood, taken at surgery. These receptors all stem from a boy in the first two years of life with hemimegalencephaly and intractable seizures. Each CDR3 is given with its conserved first and last residue. The D gene is left open where the match is weak. Expanded clones are given a class, and other clones once, few, many or no size at all.

CASSFGTAGEKLFF	TGTGCCAGCAGTTTTGGAACGGCTGGTGAAAAACTGTTTTTT	-	TRBJ1-4	-	TRBV28
CASSSGTSFYEQYF	TGTGCCAGCAGCTCCGGGACTAGCTTCTACGAGCAGTACTTC	TRBD2	TRBJ2-7	-	TRBV6-5
CASSLGGPYNEQFF	TGTGCCAGCAGCTTGGGGGGACCCTACAATGAGCAGTTCTTC	-	TRBJ2-1	-	TRBV11-2
CASSLALGKETQYF	TGTGCCAGCAGCTTAGCGCTGGGAAAAGAGACCCAGTACTTC	-	TRBJ2-5	once	TRBV7-8
CASSQSNTEAFF	TGCGCCAGCAGTCAATCGAACACTGAAGCTTTCTTT	-	TRBJ1-1	few	TRBV23-1
CASSRYEGASNEKLFF	TGTGCCAGCAGCCGCTACGAGGGGGCCTCGAATGAAAAACTGTTTTTT	TRBD1	TRBJ1-4	-	TRBV4-2
CASSLSAGTDTQYF	TGTGCCAGCAGCTTATCGGCGGGCACAGATACGCAGTATTTT	-	TRBJ2-3	-	TRBV7-2
CASSLRTGAGNTIYF	TGTGCCAGCAGCTTAAGGACAGGGGCTGGAAACACCATATATTTT	TRBD1	TRBJ1-3	-	TRBV7-6
CASSPNRAARGPEAFF	TGTGCCAGCTCACCAAACAGGGCCGCCAGAGGTCCTGAAGCTTTCTTT	-	TRBJ1-1	once	TRBV18
CASSLAGASRETQYF	TGTGCCAGCAGTTTAGCGGGGGCCAGCCGAGAGACCCAGTACTTC	-	TRBJ2-5	-	TRBV28
CASSPRTTEGDTQYF	TGCGCCAGCAGCCCGAGGACCACCGAGGGAGATACGCAGTATTTT	-	TRBJ2-3	-	TRBV5-1
CASSPFGTDLYGYTF	TGTGCCAGCAGTCCGTTTGGGACGGACCTCTATGGCTACACCTTC	-	TRBJ1-2	few	TRBV2
CASSLMGLAGGETQYF	TGCGCCAGCAGCTTGATGGGCCTAGCGGGAGGAGAGACCCAGTACTTC	TRBD2	TRBJ2-5	-	TRBV5-1
CASSYPGTGFYEQYF	TGTGCCAGCAGCTACCCCGGGACAGGGTTCTACGAGCAGTACTTC	TRBD1	TRBJ2-7	few	TRBV7-9
CASSFTVLYEQYF	TGTGCCAGCAGCTTTACAGTGCTCTACGAGCAGTACTTC	-	TRBJ2-7	-	TRBV11-2
CASSLARLNEQFF	TGCGCCAGCAGCTTGGCTAGGCTCAATGAGCAGTTCTTC	-	TRBJ2-1	-	TRBV5-1
CASGLVQGALTDTQYF	TGTGCTAGTGGTTTGGTACAGGGGGCGCTTACAGATACGCAGTATTTT	TRBD1	TRBJ2-3	-	TRBV12-5
CASSFKQNTGELFF	TGTGCCAGCAGCTTCAAACAGAACACCGGGGAGCTGTTTTTT	-	TRBJ2-2	once	TRBV7-2
CASSHRDREDYGYTF	TGTGCCAGCAGCCATAGGGACAGGGAAGACTATGGCTACACCTTC	TRBD1	TRBJ1-2	-	TRBV3-1/TRBV3-2
CASSLTGLAGGSTDTQYF	TGTGCCAGCAGCTTAACGGGACTAGCGGGAGGAAGCACAGATACGCAGTATTTT	TRBD2	TRBJ2-3	-	TRBV7-3
CASSEADYNSPLHF	TGTGCCAGCAGTGAGGCGGACTATAATTCACCCCTCCACTTT	-	TRBJ1-6	-	TRBV25-1
CASSSWRQGGNTIYF	TGTGCCAGCAGTTCCTGGCGACAGGGAGGAAACACCATATATTTT	TRBD1	TRBJ1-3	-	TRBV28
CASSPWGGYSSNQPQHF	TGTGCCAGCAGTCCCTGGGGGGGGTACAGTAGCAATCAGCCCCAGCATTTT	-	TRBJ1-5	-	TRBV28
CASSSTGGRGQPQHF	TGTGCCAGCAGTTCCACCGGGGGGCGCGGGCAGCCCCAGCATTTT	-	TRBJ1-5	-	TRBV28
CAISDRRLAGVPNTGELFF	TGTGCCATCAGTGACAGAAGACTAGCGGGAGTGCCGAACACCGGGGAGCTGTTTTTT	TRBD2	TRBJ2-2	-	TRBV10-3
CASSFVRADTIYF	TGTGCCAGCAGCTTTGTCAGGGCGGACACCATATATTTT	-	TRBJ1-3	-	TRBV12-1
CASSQAPGMAYEQYF	TGTGCCAGCAGCCAAGCGCCGGGAATGGCGTACGAGCAGTACTTC	-	TRBJ2-7	few	TRBV3-1/TRBV3-2
CAWNRDRESGYTF	TGTGCCTGGAACCGGGACAGGGAGAGTGGCTACACCTTC	TRBD1	TRBJ1-2	-	TRBV30
CASSVGLEFRSEQYF	TGTGCCAGCAGCGTCGGACTGGAGTTTCGATCCGAGCAGTACTTC	-	TRBJ2-7	few	TRBV9